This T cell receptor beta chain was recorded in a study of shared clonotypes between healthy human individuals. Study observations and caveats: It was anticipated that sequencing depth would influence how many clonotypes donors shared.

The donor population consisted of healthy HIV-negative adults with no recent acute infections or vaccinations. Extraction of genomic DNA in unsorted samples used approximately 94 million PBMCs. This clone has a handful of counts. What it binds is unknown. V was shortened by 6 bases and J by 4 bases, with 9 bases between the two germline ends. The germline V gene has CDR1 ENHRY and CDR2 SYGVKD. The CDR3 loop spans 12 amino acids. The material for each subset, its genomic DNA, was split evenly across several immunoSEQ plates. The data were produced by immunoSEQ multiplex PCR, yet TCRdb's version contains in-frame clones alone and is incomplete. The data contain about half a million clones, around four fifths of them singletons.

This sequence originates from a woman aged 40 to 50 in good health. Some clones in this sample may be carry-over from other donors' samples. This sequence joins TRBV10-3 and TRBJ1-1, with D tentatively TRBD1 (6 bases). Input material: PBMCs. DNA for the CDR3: TGTGCCATCAGGGGAGGGGGCACTGAAGCTTTCTTT. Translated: CAIRGGGTEAFF.